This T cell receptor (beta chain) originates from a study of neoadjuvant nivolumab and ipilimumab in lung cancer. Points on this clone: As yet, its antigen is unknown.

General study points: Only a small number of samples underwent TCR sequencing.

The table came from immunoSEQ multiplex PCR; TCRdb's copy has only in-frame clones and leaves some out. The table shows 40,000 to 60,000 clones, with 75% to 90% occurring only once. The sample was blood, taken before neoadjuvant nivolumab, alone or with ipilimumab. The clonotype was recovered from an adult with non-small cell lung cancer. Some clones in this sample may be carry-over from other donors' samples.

CDR3 in amino acids: CASSPSASGYNEQFF. The CDR3 DNA reads as TGCGCCAGCAGCCCGTCGGCTAGCGGATACAATGAGCAGTTCTTC. The chain uses TRBV5-1 and TRBJ2-1, with 7 bases that match TRBD2. Looked up from germline, CDR1 is SGHRS and CDR2 is YFSETQ. V trimming: 4 bases; J trimming: 4 bases; junction bases outside the gene matches: 8. This CDR3 comprises 15 residues.